These 24 T cell receptor beta chains were sequenced from one sample in a study of blood T cell repertoires in COVID-19 (dated by TCRdb to the early 2020s). Libraries were prepared through the immunoSEQ multiplex PCR assay. This immuneACCESS table, as held by TCRdb, lists in-frame sequences with V and J called but not all clones. Of the missing ones, under half trace to an unresolved V gene in checked studies; the others have no known cause. The sample table holds 200,000 to 300,000 clones, of which 90% were seen once. Around 0.85% of the sample rests with the top ten. Sequencing was carried out using PBMCs or T cells enriched from blood (not recorded which). The receptors originated from a middle-aged man who had been exposed to COVID-19.

The chain links TRBV5-1 to TRBJ1-4; 9 bases are a match to TRBD1. The CDR3 has 14 residues. The V gene end was trimmed by 4 bases and the J gene end by 6 bases; junction bases not matched to a gene: 4. Germline CDR1 reads SGHRS; CDR2 reads YFSETQ. CDR3 sequence reads: CASSRDRVDEKLFF. CDR3 sequence (DNA): TGCGCCAGCAGCCGGGACAGGGTAGATGAAAAACTGTTTTTT.

As concerns this clone: A read error may produce the germline difference seen at one junction end. The chain couples TRBV11-2 to TRBJ2-1; TRBD2 aligns across 9 bases. Per the germline V gene, CDR1 is SGHAT and CDR2 is FQNNGV. This CDR3 has 16 residues. Written as DNA, the CDR3 is TGTGCCAGCAGCACCGCAGCGGGAGGCCCCTATAATGAGCAGTTCTTC. This translates into CASSTAAGGPYNEQFF. Full variable domain (outside the CDR3, taken from reference TRBV11-2 and TRBJ2-1): EAGVAQSPRYKIIEKRQSVAFWCNPISGHATLYWYQQILGQGPKLLIQFQNNGVVDDSQLPKDRFSAERLKGVDSTLKIQPAKLEDSAVYLCASSTAAGGPYNEQFFGPGTRLTVL.

This chain joins TRBV7-3 and TRBJ2-1; TRBD1 agrees at 10 bases. CDR3 length: 16 amino acids. With 1 base clipped from V and 7 bases from J, the junction kept 7 bases outside the gene matches. Germline CDR1 and CDR2: SGHTA and FQGTGA. Written as DNA, the CDR3 is TGTGCCAGCAGCTTAAACCGGGACAGGGGAAGAAATGAGCAGTTCTTC. Translating it yields CASSLNRDRGRNEQFF.

The chain employs TRBV19 and TRBJ1-1; 8 bases line up with TRBD1. Trimming took 9 bases from V and 3 from J; bases not matched to a gene: 6. The CDR3 is 13 amino acids. In germline, CDR1 is LNHDA, CDR2 SQIVND (reference sequence). This CDR3 is CASSGQGHTEAFF. CDR3 nucleotides: TGTGCCAGCAGTGGACAGGGACACACTGAAGCTTTCTTT.

The V and J genes are TRBV5-6 and TRBJ2-7, with D tentatively TRBD1 (5 bases). Germline assignment: CDR1 SGHDT and CDR2 YYEEEE. The CDR3 runs 15 residues. V was pared by 2 bases and J by 3 bases, with 15 bases between. The CDR3 region has the DNA TGTGCCAGCAGCTTTGGGGCAGGGAACTACTACGAGCAGTACTTC. Translated, it gives CASSFGAGNYYEQYF.

This clone was seen once. This chain links TRBV7-3 with TRBJ2-1, with TRBD2 matching 11 bases. The V gene's germline CDR1 is SGHTA and CDR2 FQGTGA. V lost 5 bases to trimming and J lost 5 bases; unmatched junction nucleotides: 5. The CDR3 sequence is 15 residues long. The CDR3 region is CASSPRLAGNNEQFF. CDR3 DNA: TGTGCCAGCAGCCCCAGACTAGCGGGGAACAATGAGCAGTTCTTC.

Only a few counts were recorded for this clone. The rearrangement joins TRBV2 to TRBJ1-1; no clear D gene. Per germline, CDR1 SNHLY and CDR2 FYNNEI. This CDR3 has 13 residues. Trimming removed 3 bases from V and 1 base from J, with 6 bases in between. The CDR3 region is CASSDQENTEAFF. In DNA form, the CDR3 reads TGTGCCAGCAGTGACCAGGAGAACACTGAAGCTTTCTTT.

This rearrangement joins TRBV7-9 to TRBJ1-1; 8 nucleotides align to TRBD1. J gave up 3 bases and V 4 bases, and 7 bases lay outside the gene matches. Germline V lookup: CDR1 SEHNR, CDR2 FQNEAQ (reference sequence). This CDR3 is built from 15 residues. Here the CDR3 reads CASSSRQGAHTEAFF. The CDR3 DNA reads as TGTGCCAGCAGCTCACGTCAGGGGGCACACACTGAAGCTTTCTTT. Full variable domain (remainder filled in from reference TRBV7-9 and TRBJ1-1): DTGVSQNPRHKITKRGQNVTFRCDPISEHNRLYWYRQTLGQGPEFLTYFQNEAQLEKSRLLSDRFSAERPKGSFSTLEIQRTEQGDSAMYLCASSSRQGAHTEAFFGQGTRLTVV.

The V and J genes are TRBV2 and TRBJ1-4, with D possibly matching TRBD1 (5 bases). This CDR3 has 14 amino acids. Germline V gene data show CDR1 as SNHLY and CDR2 as FYNNEI. Trimming removed 5 bases from V and 8 bases from J, with 15 bases in between. Here the CDR3 reads CASSIQDQWEKLFF. The CDR3 DNA reads as TGTGCCAGCAGTATACAGGATCAGTGGGAAAAACTGTTTTTT.

J is TRBJ2-7 and V is TRBV21-1; TRBD2 reflects the table's D call only, with no check against the DNA. TRBV21-1 is a listed pseudogene. The CDR3 contains 16 residues. The CDR3 coding sequence is TGTGCCAGCAGCAAAGTGCGGGCTAGTATTTACGTCGAGCAGTACTTC. Translating gives CASSKVRASIYVEQYF.

This clone was recorded only once. J is TRBJ2-1 and V is TRBV7-3, with TRBD2 matching 8 bases. CDR1 and CDR2 (germline): SGHTA, FQGTGA. CDR3 length equals 11 residues. V lost 3 bases, J lost 14 bases, and 3 bases stayed unmatched. This chain's CDR3 is CASSFGTRKFF. In DNA, the CDR3 is TGTGCCAGCAGCTTCGGGACTAGGAAGTTCTTC.

This rearrangement joins TRBV15 to TRBJ1-1, with TRBD1 identical over 8 bases. Germline trimming cut 9 bases from V and 4 bases from J; bases unmatched to any gene: 7. Germline V gene data show CDR1 as LNHNV and CDR2 as YYDKDF (reference sequence). The CDR3 runs 13 residues. The CDR3 sequence is CATGQGYVTEAFF. CDR3 in DNA: TGTGCCACAGGACAGGGCTACGTCACTGAAGCTTTCTTT. The full variable domain, rest sourced from reference TRBV15 and TRBJ1-1, is DAMVIQNPRYQVTQFGKPVTLSCSQTLNHNVMYWYQQKSSQAPKLLFHYYDKDFNNEADTPDNFQSRRPNTSFCFLDIRSPGLGDTAMYLCATGQGYVTEAFFGQGTRLTVV.

The V and J genes are TRBV30 and TRBJ2-2, with 9 bases matching TRBD1. CDR3 length: 16 residues. V lost 0 bases to trimming and J lost 2 bases; unmatched junction nucleotides: 4. CDR1 and CDR2 (germline): GTSNPN, SVGIG (reference sequence). The CDR3 DNA reads as TGTGCCTGGAGTGTTACAGGGGGCGGAAACACCGGGGAGCTGTTTTTT. The encoded protein is CAWSVTGGGNTGELFF. Together with reference TRBV30 and TRBJ2-2, the CDR3 gives the full variable domain: SQTIHQWPATLVQPVGSPLSLECTVEGTSNPNLYWYRQAAGRGLQLLFYSVGIGQISSEVPQNLSASRPQDRQFILSSKKLLLSDSGFYLCAWSVTGGGNTGELFFGEGSRLTVL.

CDR3 sequence: CASSYLVANTGELFF. Here the CDR3 DNA reads TGTGCCAGCAGTTATTTGGTAGCGAACACCGGGGAGCTGTTTTTT. This chain joins TRBV6-6 and TRBJ2-2; D not resolved. The CDR3 is made up of 15 amino acids. Per germline, CDR1 MNHNY and CDR2 SVGAGI (reference sequence). V was trimmed by 3 bases and J by 0 bases, leaving 8 bases between them.

V usage is TRBV2 and J usage is TRBJ1-2, with D possibly matching TRBD1 (6 bases). CDR1 is SNHLY, CDR2 FYNNEI, per germline. The V gene lost 11 bases and the J gene lost 4 bases, with 14 bases spanning the gap. The CDR3 sequence is 12 residues long. CDR3 coding DNA: TGTGCCGGAATGGACAGCTTCTATGGCTACACCTTC. Its translation: CAGMDSFYGYTF.

The chain has TRBV5-1 and TRBJ1-5; a weak D match, TRBD1 (5 bases). The V and J ends lost 4 bases and 4 bases respectively, with 9 bases between them. The V gene's germline CDR1 is SGHRS and CDR2 YFSETQ. The CDR3 loop spans 13 amino acids. This CDR3 is CASSAQGNQPQHF. CDR3 DNA: TGCGCCAGCAGCGCTCAGGGTAATCAGCCCCAGCATTTT.

The rearrangement uses TRBV10-3 and TRBJ2-2; TRBD2 is a possible D gene (6 bases). The germline V and J ends were trimmed by 7 bases and 2 bases, with 14 bases remaining between them. The germline CDR1 and CDR2 sequences are ENHRY and SYGVKD. This CDR3 has 15 amino acids. The CDR3, as DNA: TGTGCCATCAAGGAGGGGCCCCTTAACACCGGGGAGCTGTTTTTT. Translation: CAIKEGPLNTGELFF.

The chain is built from TRBV6-5 and TRBJ2-7; D gene uncertain. Germline V lookup: CDR1 MNHEY, CDR2 SVGAGI. The CDR3 loop spans 15 amino acids. The V end lost 8 bases, the J end lost 0 bases, and 17 bases lay between the germline ends. The CDR3 bases are TGTGCCAGCCAAACTCAACTGACAACCTCCTACGAGCAGTACGTC. As protein: CASQTQLTTSYEQYV.

This clone came up once. The chain couples TRBV29-1 to TRBJ1-1; D not certain. This CDR3 spans 13 amino acids. The germline CDR1 and CDR2 sequences are SQVTM and ANQGSEA. The V end was cut by 4 bases, the J end by 0 bases, with 9 bases between. The CDR3 coding sequence is TGCAGCGTTGGGAGGGAAATGAACACTGAAGCTTTCTTT. Its protein is CSVGREMNTEAFF.

The chain employs TRBV11-3 and TRBJ2-7; D is perhaps TRBD1 (5 bases). This CDR3 contains 10 residues. The germline V gene encodes CDR1 SGHNT and CDR2 YENEEA. In nucleotides, the CDR3 is TGTGCCAGCAGCTTAGATGGCAGGGTTGTG. It yields the protein CASSLDGRVV.

The rearrangement links TRBV29-1 to TRBJ2-1, with a tentative D call TRBD1 (6 bases). The CDR3 contains 15 residues. V was shortened by 3 bases and J by 3 bases, with 15 bases between the two germline ends. The germline V gene has CDR1 SQVTM and CDR2 ANQGSEA. CDR3 sequence reads: CSVDRSRGYYNEQFF. The CDR3 DNA follows: TGCAGCGTTGATAGAAGCAGGGGATACTACAATGAGCAGTTCTTC.

J is TRBJ1-2 and V is TRBV18; 7 nucleotides align to TRBD1. Germline assignment: CDR1 KGHSH and CDR2 LQKENI. V shed 0 bases and J 7 bases; nucleotides not matched to a gene: 11. The length of the CDR3 is 16 residues. The CDR3 bases are TGTGCCAGCTCACCACCGGGTGACAGGGATCCGGTTGGCTACACCTTC. This sequence encodes CASSPPGDRDPVGYTF.

The genes are TRBV14 and TRBJ2-2; D not resolved. The V gene's germline CDR1 is SGHDN and CDR2 FVKESK. Trimming left V 4 bases short and J 4 bases short, with 10 bases between. This CDR3 is 14 amino acids long. CDR3 nucleotides: TGTGCCAGCAGCCGTCTATTACGCACCGGGGAGCTGTTTTTT. This sequence encodes CASSRLLRTGELFF.

This clone has a single count. The chain has TRBV6-5 and TRBJ1-3; D uncertain. Germline loops: CDR1 MNHEY, CDR2 SVGAGI. The V end was cut by 6 bases, the J end by 0 bases, with 6 bases between. The length of the CDR3 is 13 residues. The CDR3 region is CASRISSGNTIYF. Written as DNA, the CDR3 is TGTGCCAGCAGAATTAGCTCTGGAAACACCATATATTTT.